The next 12 T cell receptor beta chains were all read from a single sample in a study of STAT5B mutations in CD4+ large granular lymphocyte leukemia. Sequencing was performed with immunoSEQ multiplex PCR; in TCRdb, only in-frame clones are kept and a portion is missing. In the table there are tens of thousands of clones, approximately 84% of which are singletons. Sequenced: CD4+ T cells from blood buffy coats. The receptors originated from a human donor in good health.

The chain carries TRBV4-3 and TRBJ1-1; D is unresolved. Germline V gene data show CDR1 as LGHNA and CDR2 as YSLEER. V lost 6 bases, J lost 1 base, and 12 bases lay in between. The CDR3 loop spans 14 amino acids. The DNA for the CDR3 is TGCGCCAGCAGACGACGGACGGGGAACACTGAAGCTTTCTTT. Protein sequence: CASRRRTGNTEAFF.

V is TRBV9 and J is TRBJ2-2, with 9 bases fitting TRBD1. The V gene's germline CDR1 is SGDLS and CDR2 YYNGEE. The CDR3 loop spans 16 amino acids. Losses at the gene ends were 3 bases for V and 3 bases for J; bases not matched to a gene: 6. CDR3 amino acids: CASSAKGQGHTGELFF. The CDR3 DNA follows: TGTGCCAGCAGCGCCAAGGGACAGGGCCACACCGGGGAGCTGTTTTTT.

This clone showed up just once. This sequence joins TRBV5-1 and TRBJ2-3; D gene unclear. The CDR3 has 13 residues. The V gene's germline CDR1 is SGHRS and CDR2 YFSETQ. V was cut by 3 bases and J by 1 base, with 6 bases left in between. The DNA of the CDR3 is TGCGCCAGCAGCTCCAGACGCACAGATACGCAGTATTTT. Its protein product is CASSSRRTDTQYF.

This rearrangement joins TRBV15 to TRBJ2-7; weak D call: TRBD1 (5 bases). The CDR3 is 15 amino acids. V was cut by 0 bases and J by 5 bases, with 14 bases left in between. CDR1 is LNHNV, CDR2 YYDKDF, per germline (reference sequence). The CDR3 here is CATSRELVRVHEQYF. The DNA of the CDR3 is TGTGCCACCAGCAGAGAGCTAGTCAGGGTCCACGAGCAGTACTTC.

The chain joins TRBV5-1 to TRBJ1-4; D gene unclear. V lost 4 bases to trimming and J lost 7 bases, with 14 bases between them. This CDR3 contains 14 residues. CDR1 and CDR2 from the germline V gene are SGHRS and YFSETQ. CDR3 sequence: CASSPRAEGEKLFF. DNA of the CDR3: TGCGCCAGCAGCCCCCGAGCCGAAGGTGAAAAACTGTTTTTT.

The J gene is TRBJ1-2, the V gene TRBV2, with TRBD1 as a possible D gene (5 bases). CDR1 and CDR2 from the germline V gene are SNHLY and FYNNEI. CDR3 size: 14 residues. V was pared by 2 bases and J by 8 bases, with 15 bases between. The CDR3 loop reads CASSENELRGGYTF. The CDR3 bases are TGTGCCAGCAGTGAAAACGAGTTGCGGGGCGGCTACACCTTC.

The chain joins TRBV11-2 to TRBJ2-2; D is ambiguous. The CDR3 length is 12 residues. The germline gives CDR1 SGHAT, CDR2 FQNNGV. Trimming removed 5 bases at V and 2 bases at J, with 3 bases between. The CDR3 sequence: CASSLNTGELFF. CDR3 in DNA: TGTGCCAGCAGCCTCAACACCGGGGAGCTGTTTTTT.

This chain connects TRBV6-1 to TRBJ1-2, with D possibly being TRBD1 (6 bases). Between the trimmed V and J ends, which lost 3 bases and 5 bases, there was a span of 19 bases. From germline, CDR1 is MNHNS and CDR2 SASEGT. This CDR3 contains 16 residues. CDR3 sequence (DNA): TGTGCCAGCAGTGACGCTGGGCAGGGGCTATTATATGGCTACACCTTC. This encodes CASSDAGQGLLYGYTF.

This sequence joins TRBV7-2 and TRBJ2-5; 8 bases are a match to TRBD1. This CDR3 region has 15 residues. The germline gives CDR1 SGHTA, CDR2 FQGNSA. Trimming cost V 2 bases and J 2 bases; bases outside gene matches: 4. The chain's CDR3 is CASSLRQGPQETQYF. In nucleotides, the CDR3 is TGTGCCAGCAGCTTAAGACAGGGGCCACAAGAGACCCAGTACTTC. Complete variable domain (other parts from reference TRBV7-2 and TRBJ2-5): GAGVSQSPSNKVTEKGKDVELRCDPISGHTALYWYRQSLGQGLEFLIYFQGNSAPDKSGLPSDRFSAERTGGSVSTLTIQRTQQEDSAVYLCASSLRQGPQETQYFGPGTRLLVL.

The CDR3 is CASSRDRISGNTIYF. CDR3 coding DNA: TGTGCCAGTAGCAGAGACAGGATCTCTGGAAACACCATATATTTT. This chain links TRBV19 with TRBJ1-3; weak D call: TRBD1 (6 bases). CDR1 and CDR2 from the germline V gene are LNHDA and SQIVND (reference sequence). The V gene lost 6 bases and the J gene lost 0 bases, with 12 bases spanning the gap. There are 15 residues in the CDR3.

The chain carries TRBV9 and TRBJ2-1, with 12 bases identical to TRBD2. The CDR3 runs 17 residues. After removal of 0 bases from V and 5 bases from J, the junction contained 6 bases not matched to a gene. Germline V gives CDR1 SGDLS, CDR2 YYNGEE. DNA of the CDR3: TGTGCCAGCAGCGTAGTAGCTAGCGGGGGGGCGAACAATGAGCAGTTCTTC. Translated: CASSVVASGGANNEQFF.

V gene TRBV19 combines with J gene TRBJ2-7, with D perhaps matching TRBD2 (6 bases). The V gene lost 4 bases and the J gene lost 1 base, with 17 bases spanning the gap. CDR3 size: 16 residues. Germline V gene lookup returns CDR1 LNHDA and CDR2 SQIVND (reference sequence). The CDR3 spells CASSNDGIGRSYEQYF. In DNA form, the CDR3 reads TGTGCCAGTAGTAACGACGGGATTGGGAGGTCCTACGAGCAGTACTTC.